Following are 12 T cell receptor beta chains from one sample sequenced in a study of shared clonotypes between healthy human individuals. Profiled with immunoSEQ multiplex PCR; TCRdb holds only in-frame clones, not every one. The repertoire consists of more than 2 million clones, with about 95% occurring once and the leading ten covering about 1.1%. Naive CD8 cells lacked CD45RO, underwent positive selection for CCR7 and left out terminally differentiated effector memory CD45RA+ cells. The sequencing input was naive CD8+ T cells sorted from blood. The receptors derive from a man aged 18 to 29 in good health.

The chain recombines TRBV7-3 with TRBJ2-5, with 7 positions matching TRBD1. The CDR3 runs to 15 residues. The J segment lost 2 bases and the V segment lost 2 bases, leaving 5 bases of the junction unmatched. Germline assignment: CDR1 SGHTA and CDR2 FQGTGA. CDR3 sequence reads: CASSLSGGRQETQYF. DNA of the CDR3: TGTGCCAGCAGCTTATCAGGGGGAAGGCAAGAGACCCAGTACTTC.

The chain recombines TRBV6-1 with TRBJ1-5; maybe TRBD1 (5 bases). The CDR3 covers 16 residues. The V gene's germline CDR1 is MNHNS and CDR2 SASEGT. V lost 3 bases, J lost 2 bases, and 14 bases lay in between. Here the CDR3 reads CASSETGAEGNQPQHF. Written as DNA, the CDR3 is TGTGCCAGCAGTGAGACCGGGGCGGAGGGCAATCAGCCCCAGCATTTT.

J is TRBJ2-5 and V is TRBV5-6; D gene ambiguous. The V gene's germline CDR1 is SGHDT and CDR2 YYEEEE. The CDR3 contains 14 residues. Trimming took off 3 bases at V and 1 base at J, with 10 bases between the two ends. The CDR3 spells CASSSLGFQETQYF. In DNA form, the CDR3 reads TGTGCCAGCAGCTCGCTGGGTTTCCAAGAGACCCAGTACTTC. The full variable domain, rest sourced from reference TRBV5-6 and TRBJ2-5, is DAGVTQSPTHLIKTRGQQVTLRCSPKSGHDTVSWYQQALGQGPQFIFQYYEEEERQRGNFPDRFSGHQFPNYSSELNVNALLLGDSALYLCASSSLGFQETQYFGPGTRLLVL.

The rearrangement joins TRBV2 to TRBJ1-6; D might be TRBD1 (5 bases). CDR1 and CDR2 (germline): SNHLY, FYNNEI. The CDR3 contains 16 residues. V was pared by 6 bases and J by 9 bases, with 21 bases between. The CDR3 is CASRIRRDAPSSPLHF. The CDR3 DNA reads as TGTGCCAGCAGAATTCGTCGGGACGCACCCTCTTCACCCCTCCACTTT.

V gene TRBV30 combines with J gene TRBJ2-3; D uncertain. Germline loops: CDR1 GTSNPN, CDR2 SVGIG (reference sequence). V was clipped by 1 base and J by 6 bases, with 11 bases between them. The CDR3 extends over 13 amino acids. The CDR3 nucleotides read TGTGCCTGGAGTGACATAGAGCCGGATACGCAGTATTTT. Translating gives CAWSDIEPDTQYF.

Turning to this clone: One end of the junction fails to match germline, which may point to a read error. The chain links TRBV27 to TRBJ2-2; 9 bases line up with TRBD2. CDR1 is MNHEY and CDR2 is SMNVEV in the germline V gene (reference sequence). There are 15 residues in the CDR3. Written as DNA, the CDR3 is TGTGCTAGCAGAGGGCTAGCGGGAAACACCGGGGAGCTGTTTTTT. Encoded protein: CASRGLAGNTGELFF.

The chain uses TRBV5-8 and TRBJ2-7; 7 bases match TRBD2. This CDR3 region has 13 residues. V trimming: 0 bases; J trimming: 6 bases; junction bases outside the gene matches: 3. CDR1 is SGHTS, CDR2 YDEGEE, per germline. Here the CDR3 DNA reads TGTGCCAGCAGCTTGGCCCCGGGAGGCGAGCAGTACTTC. Encoded protein: CASSLAPGGEQYF.

The chain employs TRBV6-5 and TRBJ1-4; D is possibly TRBD1 (6 bases). The germline V gene encodes CDR1 MNHEY and CDR2 SVGAGI. CDR3 size: 16 residues. Between the trimmed V and J ends, which lost 0 bases and 8 bases, there was a span of 16 bases. CDR3 sequence: CASSYSIQGHGEKLFF. Here the CDR3 DNA reads TGTGCCAGCAGTTACTCGATACAGGGACATGGGGAAAAACTGTTTTTT.

The chain is built from TRBV7-9 and TRBJ1-3, with D possibly TRBD1 on 5 matching bases. V was cut by 1 base and J by 1 base, with 17 bases left in between. There are 18 residues in the CDR3. Germline-derived CDR1 and CDR2 are SEHNR and FQNEAQ (reference sequence). This chain's CDR3 is CASSLGLESGRSGNTIYF. The CDR3, as DNA: TGTGCCAGCAGCTTAGGTCTCGAATCGGGGCGGTCTGGAAACACCATATATTTT.

The chain combines TRBV7-2 with TRBJ2-3, with a tentative D call TRBD2 (5 bases). The CDR3 consists of 13 residues. Trimming stripped 2 bases from V and 13 bases from J, with 16 bases between. CDR1 and CDR2 (germline): SGHTA, FQGNSA. The CDR3: CASSLRRLAGKYF. CDR3 nucleotides: TGTGCCAGCAGCTTAAGGAGGTTAGCCGGCAAGTATTTT.

This clone is a singleton in its sample. The chain recombines TRBV5-6 with TRBJ2-3, with TRBD2 matching 12 bases. In germline, CDR1 is SGHDT, CDR2 YYEEEE. Trimming cost V 0 bases and J 15 bases; bases outside gene matches: 14. The CDR3 is 16 amino acids. DNA of the CDR3: TGTGCCAGCAGCTTGGTAACTAGCGGGGGGCCTACCCCCCATTATTTT. Translated: CASSLVTSGGPTPHYF.

This clone occurred once. The chain carries TRBV10-3 and TRBJ2-3; no clear D. CDR1 ENHRY and CDR2 SYGVKD come from the germline V gene. Deletions cut 2 bases from V and 5 bases from J, with 11 bases between. The CDR3 has 14 amino acids. CDR3 in DNA: TGTGCCATCAGTGAGAGATTACCAGAAGATACGCAGTATTTT. Protein sequence: CAISERLPEDTQYF.